Below, 29 T cell receptor beta chains from the same sample are listed, as sequenced in a study of cytomegalovirus exposure and HLA in healthy donors. It was with 60 Vbeta and 13 Jbeta primers that the PCR ran. The protocol was immunoSEQ multiplex PCR, while the TCRdb copy is restricted to in-frame clones and leaves out a portion. The profile shows around 94,000 clones, more than 65% of them singletons. Specimen: PBMCs. These receptors were obtained from a human donor in good health.

The chain employs TRBV5-1 and TRBJ2-5; D unresolved. Germline lookup yields CDR1 SGHRS and CDR2 YFSETQ. The CDR3 loop spans 14 amino acids. The V and J ends lost 0 bases and 4 bases respectively, with 10 bases between them. CDR3 region: CASSLGGTGETQYF. Written as DNA, the CDR3 is TGCGCCAGCAGCTTGGGCGGCACTGGAGAGACCCAGTACTTC. The whole variable domain, filled in from reference TRBV5-1 and TRBJ2-5, reads KAGVTQTPRYLIKTRGQQVTLSCSPISGHRSVSWYQQTPGQGLQFLFEYFSETQRNKGNFPGRFSGRQFSNSRSEMNVSTLELGDSALYLCASSLGGTGETQYFGPGTRLLVL.

The J gene is TRBJ2-1, the V gene TRBV7-2; TRBD2 matches at 15 bases. The CDR3 is 15 residues long. In germline, CDR1 is SGHTA, CDR2 FQGNSA. The V and J ends lost 8 bases and 5 bases, in that order; junction bases with no gene match: 4. Here the CDR3 DNA reads TGTGCCAGCGGACGGACTAGCGGGGGGGACAATGAGCAGTTCTTC. The encoded protein is CASGRTSGGDNEQFF. The full variable domain, its missing parts supplied by reference TRBV7-2 and TRBJ2-1, is GAGVSQSPSNKVTEKGKDVELRCDPISGHTALYWYRQSLGQGLEFLIYFQGNSAPDKSGLPSDRFSAERTGGSVSTLTIQRTQQEDSAVYLCASGRTSGGDNEQFFGPGTRLTVL.

CDR3 DNA: TGTGCCAGTAGGTGGGACTTCAACAATGAGCAGTTCTTC. Its protein is CASRWDFNNEQFF. The chain joins TRBV19 to TRBJ2-1, with D possibly TRBD2 on 6 matching bases. V was shortened by 6 bases and J by 5 bases, with 11 bases between the two germline ends. Per the germline V gene, CDR1 is LNHDA and CDR2 is SQIVND (reference sequence). The CDR3 runs 13 residues. The full variable domain, completed using reference TRBV19 and TRBJ2-1, is DGGITQSPKYLFRKEGQNVTLSCEQNLNHDAMYWYRQDPGQGLRLIYYSQIVNDFQKGDIAEGYSVSREKKESFPLTVTSAQKNPTAFYLCASRWDFNNEQFFGPGTRLTVL.

This chain uses TRBV7-9 with TRBJ1-1; 9 bases are shared with TRBD1. CDR1 is SEHNR, CDR2 FQNEAQ, per germline (reference sequence). V lost 0 bases, J lost 0 bases, and 5 bases stayed unmatched. The CDR3 has 17 residues. As DNA, the CDR3 is TGTGCCAGCAGCTTAGCCGGGGGACAGGGTTTGAACACTGAAGCTTTCTTT. Translation: CASSLAGGQGLNTEAFF.

The chain joins TRBV29-1 to TRBJ2-1; the match to TRBD2 covers 9 bases. The V gene's germline CDR1 is SQVTM and CDR2 ANQGSEA. This CDR3 contains 14 residues. V was pared by 5 bases and J by 8 bases, with 10 bases of the junction left unmatched. The DNA of the CDR3 is TGCAGCGTTCGAAGCGGGAGGAGGGTCGATGAGCAGTTCTTC. Translation gives CSVRSGRRVDEQFF.

The chain joins TRBV10-3 to TRBJ1-1, with TRBD1 as a possible D gene (5 bases). The germline V gene has CDR1 ENHRY and CDR2 SYGVKD. Trimming pared 1 base from V and 1 base from J, leaving 7 bases between. The CDR3 totals 14 residues. The CDR3 spells CAISEFGGNTEAFF. The CDR3 bases are TGTGCCATCAGTGAGTTCGGGGGGAACACTGAAGCTTTCTTT.

This clone showed up just a few times. V and J are TRBV6-1 and TRBJ2-1; 10 positions match TRBD2. Germline trimming cut 2 bases from V and 3 bases from J; bases unmatched to any gene: 7. CDR3 length: 17 residues. CDR1 MNHNS and CDR2 SASEGT come from the germline V gene. The CDR3 bases are TGTGCCAGCAGTGAAAAGGCTAGCGGGGGACTCTACAATGAGCAGTTCTTC. Translated: CASSEKASGGLYNEQFF.

The chain joins TRBV9 to TRBJ2-5; D might be TRBD2 (6 bases). The V end was cut by 3 bases, the J end by 2 bases, with 8 bases between. The CDR3 length is 13 residues. In germline, CDR1 is SGDLS, CDR2 YYNGEE. The CDR3: CASSARGQETQYF. DNA for the CDR3: TGTGCCAGCAGCGCGCGGGGTCAAGAGACCCAGTACTTC.

The J gene is TRBJ1-1, the V gene TRBV5-1; 9 bases map to TRBD1. J lost 4 bases, V lost 9 bases, and 7 bases had no gene match. Germline assignment: CDR1 SGHRS and CDR2 YFSETQ. The CDR3 consists of 13 residues. CDR3 nucleotide sequence: TGCGCCACGTCGAGGACAGGGGCCACTGAAGCTTTCTTT. As protein: CATSRTGATEAFF.

The rearrangement joins TRBV15 to TRBJ2-1; 11 bases match TRBD2. The CDR3 has 18 amino acids. The germline gives CDR1 LNHNV, CDR2 YYDKDF (reference sequence). The V gene end was trimmed by 0 bases and the J gene end by 5 bases; junction bases not matched to a gene: 9. In DNA, the CDR3 is TGTGCCACCAGCAGAGAGCGGGTAGCGGGGGGGCCCCACAATGAGCAGTTCTTC. This gives the protein CATSRERVAGGPHNEQFF.

This chain connects TRBV19 to TRBJ2-3; D is possibly TRBD2 (6 bases). From germline, CDR1 is LNHDA and CDR2 SQIVND (reference sequence). The length of the CDR3 is 16 residues. Trimming cost V 5 bases and J 2 bases, with 17 bases left between them. CDR3 protein: CASSPQRRENTDTQYF. The CDR3 DNA reads as TGTGCCAGTAGTCCCCAGCGGAGGGAGAACACAGATACGCAGTATTTT. Based on the CDR3 plus reference TRBV19 and TRBJ2-3, the full variable domain is DGGITQSPKYLFRKEGQNVTLSCEQNLNHDAMYWYRQDPGQGLRLIYYSQIVNDFQKGDIAEGYSVSREKKESFPLTVTSAQKNPTAFYLCASSPQRRENTDTQYFGPGTRLTVL.

J is TRBJ2-1 and V is TRBV18; perhaps TRBD2 as D (6 bases). The germline gives CDR1 KGHSH, CDR2 LQKENI. V was trimmed by 0 bases and J by 2 bases, leaving 8 bases between them. This CDR3 comprises 15 residues. CDR3 in amino acids: CASSPPAGTYNEQFF. Written as DNA, the CDR3 is TGTGCCAGCTCACCACCGGCGGGAACCTACAATGAGCAGTTCTTC.

The chain links TRBV25-1 to TRBJ1-2; 9 nucleotides align to TRBD1. The CDR3 contains 15 residues. V shed 3 bases, J shed 2 bases, and the junction held 4 bases outside the gene matches. In germline, CDR1 is MGHDK, CDR2 SYGVNS. The CDR3 spells CASSDPGTGNYGYTF. The CDR3 nucleotides are TGTGCCAGCAGTGATCCCGGGACAGGGAACTATGGCTACACCTTC.

This clone was observed a handful of times. V usage is TRBV7-9 and J usage is TRBJ1-1; possible D gene TRBD1, 5 bases. In germline, CDR1 is SEHNR, CDR2 FQNEAQ (reference sequence). Trimming left V 0 bases short and J 6 bases short, with 17 bases between. This CDR3 has 16 residues. CDR3 sequence (DNA): TGTGCCAGCAGCTTAGCGCCTGGGAGGGGAAGGGCTGAAGCTTTCTTT. Its translation: CASSLAPGRGRAEAFF.

The chain joins TRBV27 to TRBJ1-1; a possible D gene is TRBD1 (5 bases). Germline loops: CDR1 MNHEY, CDR2 SMNVEV (reference sequence). V was clipped by 0 bases and J by 11 bases, with 19 bases between them. This CDR3 is 15 amino acids long. The DNA of the CDR3 is TGTGCCAGCAGTTTATCTGATCGACTTGGGGGGTCCGCTTTCTTT. As protein: CASSLSDRLGGSAFF.

The chain carries TRBV7-6 and TRBJ1-2; TRBD1 matches at 9 bases. CDR3 length: 16 residues. V lost 5 bases to trimming and J lost 3 bases; unmatched junction nucleotides: 10. CDR1 is SGHVS, CDR2 FNYEAQ, per germline. The CDR3 nucleotides are TGTGCCAGCAGCCCGGACAGGGGTATAGGACACTATGGCTACACCTTC. This codes for CASSPDRGIGHYGYTF.

The chain has TRBV19 and TRBJ2-3; 7 bases map to TRBD2. V dropped 3 bases and J dropped 4; count of bases not matched to a gene: 4. There are 14 residues in the CDR3. Germline V CDR1 and CDR2: LNHDA, SQIVND (reference sequence). CDR3 sequence reads: CASSITSVADTQYF. CDR3 bases: TGTGCCAGTAGTATTACTAGCGTGGCAGATACGCAGTATTTT.

V usage is TRBV5-4 and J usage is TRBJ2-4, with TRBD1 as a possible D gene (5 bases). The V and J ends lost 0 bases and 11 bases respectively, with 24 bases between them. CDR1 and CDR2 (germline): SGHNT, YYREEE (reference sequence). The CDR3 consists of 17 residues. The CDR3 bases are TGTGCCAGCAGCTTGGACAGGTCCGGCACCCTGTTCGGGTTTCAGTACTTC. It yields the protein CASSLDRSGTLFGFQYF.

The V gene is TRBV18, the J gene TRBJ1-5, with TRBD1 matching 7 bases. J lost 4 bases, V lost 3 bases, and 3 bases had no gene match. Germline CDR1 is KGHSH and CDR2 is LQKENI. CDR3 length equals 14 residues. CDR3 amino acids: CASSPTGLNQPQHF. The CDR3 DNA reads TGTGCCAGCTCACCGACAGGGCTGAATCAGCCCCAGCATTTT.

This chain joins TRBV6-5 and TRBJ2-5; a possible D gene is TRBD1 (5 bases). Trimming took off 2 bases at V and 5 bases at J, with 9 bases between the two ends. This CDR3 has 13 amino acids. Germline V gene sequence: CDR1 MNHEY, CDR2 SVGAGI. The CDR3 DNA sequence: TGTGCCAGCAGTTACGTCCCAGGGGAGACCCAGTACTTC. This encodes CASSYVPGETQYF.

The chain employs TRBV4-1 and TRBJ2-3, with D uncertain. V was clipped by 0 bases and J by 11 bases, with 24 bases between them. Germline V gene lookup returns CDR1 MGHRA and CDR2 YSYEKL. This CDR3 contains 17 residues. The CDR3: CASSQDPPTQPQVWQYF. The CDR3 DNA reads as TGCGCCAGCAGCCAAGACCCCCCCACCCAACCCCAGGTTTGGCAGTATTTT.

This clone occurred a few times. V is TRBV20-1 and J is TRBJ2-1; 7 nucleotides align to TRBD2. Germline CDR1 DFQATT, CDR2 SNEGSKA (reference sequence). The CDR3 consists of 11 residues. CDR3 nucleotide sequence: TGCAGCTCTAGCGGATACAATGAGCAGTTCTTC. Protein product: CSSSGYNEQFF.

This chain uses TRBV18 with TRBJ1-6; tentatively, D is TRBD1 (6 bases). Trimming took off 3 bases at V and 7 bases at J, with 7 bases between the two ends. This CDR3 region has 13 residues. The germline gives CDR1 KGHSH, CDR2 LQKENI. The CDR3 is CASSPDRNSPLHF. The CDR3 DNA reads as TGTGCCAGCTCACCGGACAGAAATTCACCCCTCCACTTT.

This sequence joins TRBV9 and TRBJ2-7, with a weak D call TRBD1 (6 bases). CDR1 is SGDLS and CDR2 is YYNGEE in the germline V gene. V shed 4 bases and J shed 3 bases, with 17 bases lying between them. The CDR3 consists of 15 residues. The CDR3 DNA reads as TGTGCCAGCAGCCCCCGGGACATAGGAGGCTACGAGCAGTACTTC. Amino acids: CASSPRDIGGYEQYF.

This clone was seen once. This sequence joins TRBV7-2 and TRBJ2-2; D not resolved. V was pared by 1 base and J by 5 bases, with 8 bases between. The CDR3 consists of 14 residues. CDR1 and CDR2 (germline): SGHTA, FQGNSA. CDR3 coding DNA: TGTGCCAGCAGCTTAGAACCTAGTACCGGGGAGCTGTTTTTT. Its protein product is CASSLEPSTGELFF.

The count of this clone is one. This chain uses TRBV27 with TRBJ1-2, with 10 bases that match TRBD1. The junction had 6 bases not matched to a gene; V was cut back by 5 bases and J by 3 bases. This CDR3 is built from 15 residues. Germline CDR1 and CDR2: MNHEY and SMNVEV (reference sequence). CDR3 protein: CASSRQGAGDYGYTF. DNA of the CDR3: TGTGCCAGCAGTCGACAGGGGGCTGGGGACTATGGCTACACCTTC.

J is TRBJ1-2 and V is TRBV5-4, with 8 positions matching TRBD1. Looked up from germline, CDR1 is SGHNT and CDR2 is YYREEE (reference sequence). The CDR3 sequence is 14 residues long. The V gene end was trimmed by 0 bases and the J gene end by 4 bases; junction bases not matched to a gene: 2. CDR3 coding DNA: TGTGCCAGCAGCTTGGTTGGGACAGGCTATGGCTACACCTTC. Amino acid sequence: CASSLVGTGYGYTF.

The chain has TRBV11-2 and TRBJ2-1, with TRBD2 matching over 11 bases. In germline, CDR1 is SGHAT, CDR2 FQNNGV. V lost 1 base and J lost 4; bases outside the gene matches: 3. The CDR3 runs 16 residues. In nucleotides, the CDR3 is TGTGCCAGCAGCTTAGTGGGGACTAGCGGATACAATGAGCAGTTCTTC. Protein sequence: CASSLVGTSGYNEQFF.

This rearrangement joins TRBV27 to TRBJ2-7; TRBD2 agrees at 13 bases. Trimming removed 10 bases from V and 6 bases from J; junction bases left unmatched: 6. CDR3 size: 13 residues. Germline-derived CDR1 and CDR2 are MNHEY and SMNVEV (reference sequence). Here the CDR3 DNA reads TGTGCCACCACGACTAGCGGGAGGACCGAGCAGTACTTC. The encoded protein is CATTTSGRTEQYF.